The 2 T cell receptor beta chains below come from one sample, sequenced in a study of human T cells and chemical hapten exposure. This sample's time point: healthy volunteer bleed at 6 weeks. Whole blood that had not been fractionated was the source of extracted total RNA. MiXCR, applied by TCRdb to the RACE reads, yields one record per CDR3 protein. The table includes about 65,000 distinct CDR3 sequences, about 6% detected once. The specimen sequenced was whole blood. Receptors were obtained from a female donor in good health. Some clones in this sample may be carry-over from other donors' samples.

This clonotype was seen more than once but under ten times. This rearrangement joins TRBV28 to TRBJ1-5; TRBD1 agrees at 9 bases. In germline, CDR1 is MDHEN, CDR2 SYDVKM. The V and J ends lost 5 bases and 3 bases, in that order; junction bases with no gene match: 5. The CDR3 length is 15 residues. CDR3 residues: CASSSTGGNNQPQHF. CDR3 coding DNA: TGTGCCAGCAGTAGTACAGGGGGCAACAATCAGCCCCAGCATTTT.

The chain combines TRBV7-8 with TRBJ1-1; D not resolved. There are 15 residues in the CDR3. CDR1 SGHVS and CDR2 FQNEAQ come from the germline V gene. The V gene lost 1 base and the J gene lost 6 bases, with 15 bases spanning the gap. CDR3 nucleotides: TGTGCCAGCAGCTTAGAGAGGGTAAAGGTCTCTGAAGCTTTCTTT. Residues: CASSLERVKVSEAFF.